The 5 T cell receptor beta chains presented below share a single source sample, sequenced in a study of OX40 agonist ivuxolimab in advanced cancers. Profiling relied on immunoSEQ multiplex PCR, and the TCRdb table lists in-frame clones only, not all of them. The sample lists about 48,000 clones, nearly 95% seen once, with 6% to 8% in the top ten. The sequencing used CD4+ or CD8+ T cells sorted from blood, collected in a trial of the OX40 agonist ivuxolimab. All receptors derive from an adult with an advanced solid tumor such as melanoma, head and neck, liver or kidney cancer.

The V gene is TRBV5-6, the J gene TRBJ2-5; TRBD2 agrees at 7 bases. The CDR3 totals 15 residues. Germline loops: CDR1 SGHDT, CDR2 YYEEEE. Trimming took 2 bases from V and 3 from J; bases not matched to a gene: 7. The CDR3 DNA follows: TGTGCCAGCAGCTTCGGTGGTGGGGGGGAAGAGACCCAGTACTTC. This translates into CASSFGGGGEETQYF.

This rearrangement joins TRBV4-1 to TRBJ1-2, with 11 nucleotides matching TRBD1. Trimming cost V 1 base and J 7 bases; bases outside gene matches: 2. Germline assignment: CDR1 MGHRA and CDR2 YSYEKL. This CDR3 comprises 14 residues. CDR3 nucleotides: TGCGCCAGCAGCCAAGTAGGGACAGGGGGTGGCTACACCTTC. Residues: CASSQVGTGGGYTF.

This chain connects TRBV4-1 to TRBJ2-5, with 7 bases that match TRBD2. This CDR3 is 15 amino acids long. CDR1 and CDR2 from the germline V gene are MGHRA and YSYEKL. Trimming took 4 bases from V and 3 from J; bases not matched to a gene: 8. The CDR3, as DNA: TGCGCCAGCAGCCCCTACCCTAGCGGAGAAGAGACCCAGTACTTC. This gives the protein CASSPYPSGEETQYF.

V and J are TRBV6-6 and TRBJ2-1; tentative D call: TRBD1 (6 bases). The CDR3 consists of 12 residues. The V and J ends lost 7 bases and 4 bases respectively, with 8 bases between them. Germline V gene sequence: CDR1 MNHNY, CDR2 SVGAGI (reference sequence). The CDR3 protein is CASNGQYNEQFF. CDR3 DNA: TGTGCCAGCAACGGACAGTACAATGAGCAGTTCTTC.

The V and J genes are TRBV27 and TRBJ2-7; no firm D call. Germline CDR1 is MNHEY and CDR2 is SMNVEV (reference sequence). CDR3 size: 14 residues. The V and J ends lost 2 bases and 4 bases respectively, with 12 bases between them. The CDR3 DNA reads TGTGCCAGCAGTTTACCTGGAGACGGATACGAGCAGTACTTC. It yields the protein CASSLPGDGYEQYF.